This TCR beta chain emerged from a study of CD8 T cells in ankylosing spondylitis. Broader study findings: Among TCR beta sequences, a motif of several highly homologous variants appeared characteristic of ankylosing spondylitis blood. Some of the motif variants had earlier been found in reactive arthritis patients' fluid and blood.

Trimming left V 4 bases short and J 1 base short, with 10 bases between. The CDR3 has 14 amino acids. Germline CDR1 is SGHRS and CDR2 is YFSETQ. A note on this clonotype: Antigen unknown.

Making use of molecular barcodes, quantitative 5'-RACE generated TCR beta libraries. TCRdb called the 5' RACE reads again in MiXCR, with one record for every CDR3 protein. The sample has some 150,000 distinct CDR3 sequences; 40% to 50% are singletons. The genes are TRBV5-1 and TRBJ2-3, with unresolved D. The sequenced sample consisted of synovial fluid, either unsorted or a sorted T cell fraction (not recorded which). This TCR derives from a male donor with ankylosing spondylitis. The CDR3 loop reads CASSPLWGTDTQYF. DNA of the CDR3: TGCGCCAGCAGCCCCCTTTGGGGCACAGATACGCAGTATTTT.